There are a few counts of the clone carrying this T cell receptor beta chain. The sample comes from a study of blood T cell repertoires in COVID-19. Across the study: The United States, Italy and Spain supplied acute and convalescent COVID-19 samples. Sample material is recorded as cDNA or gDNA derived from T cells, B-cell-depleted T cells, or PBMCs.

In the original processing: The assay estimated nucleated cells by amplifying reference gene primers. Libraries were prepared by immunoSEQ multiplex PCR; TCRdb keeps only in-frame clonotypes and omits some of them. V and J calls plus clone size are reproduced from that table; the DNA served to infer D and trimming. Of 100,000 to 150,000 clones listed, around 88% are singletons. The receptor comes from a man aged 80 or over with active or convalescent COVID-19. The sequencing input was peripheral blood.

The CDR3 DNA is TGCGCCAGCAGTGAGTCACAGCTTTTCAATCAGCCCCAGCATTTT. It is translated as CASSESQLFNQPQHF. J is TRBJ1-5 and V is TRBV10-2; D not resolved. The V end was cut by 0 bases, the J end by 3 bases, with 9 bases between. The germline V gene has CDR1 WSHSY and CDR2 SAAADI. The CDR3 has 15 amino acids.